A selection of T cell receptor beta chains follows, all from one sample in a study of Ad26.COV2.S vaccination and SARS-CoV-2 variants. Assay: immunoSEQ multiplex PCR; the TCRdb copy retains only in-frame clones and omits some. This sample has over 400,000 clones, with roughly 90% found just once. The material was peripheral blood, obtained in a trial of Ad26.COV2.S vaccine versus placebo. These receptors were taken from a person between 18 and 65 years old who received the Ad26.COV2.S COVID-19 vaccine or a placebo. The CDR3 runs from the conserved cysteine through the conserved F or W. A D gene is named only where the DNA matches it firmly. The size of a clone is reported for some rows only, either as once, few or many, or as a class for expanded clones.

D	size	V	J	DNA	CDR3
-	-	TRBV7-2	TRBJ2-3	TGTGCCAGCAGCGTAGCAGGGAAAGATACGCAGTATTTT	CASSVAGKDTQYF
-	-	TRBV7-6	TRBJ1-2	TGTGCCAGCAGCTTAGTTGCGTCGGGAAGGGACGGCTACACCTTC	CASSLVASGRDGYTF
-	-	TRBV6-1	TRBJ1-6	TGTGCCAGCAGTGAAGTGGGGTGGGGAATTAATTCACCCCTCCACTTT	CASSEVGWGINSPLHF
-	-	TRBV2	TRBJ2-7	TGTGCCAGCAGTGAGGGGGTCTCCTACGAGCAGTACTTC	CASSEGVSYEQYF
TRBD1	-	TRBV6-5	TRBJ1-4	TGTGCCAGCAGCGCGACAGGGAGTAATGAAAAACTGTTTTTT	CASSATGSNEKLFF
TRBD1	once	TRBV3-1/TRBV3-2	TRBJ1-1	TGTGCCAGCAGCTTCCGACAGGGGCGCACTGAAGCTTTCTTT	CASSFRQGRTEAFF
-	-	TRBV7-2	TRBJ1-2	TGTGCCAGCAGCTTAGTAACCCCAGGGCCCCGGGGCTACACCTTC	CASSLVTPGPRGYTF
-	-	TRBV28	TRBJ2-1	TGTGCCAGCAGTTTTGTTGGCGGATACAATGAGCAGTTCTTC	CASSFVGGYNEQFF
-	-	TRBV5-6	TRBJ1-1	TGTGCCAGCAGCTTGGTTTCTCGGGCAGAAGCTTTCTTT	CASSLVSRAEAFF
TRBD1	-	TRBV5-1	TRBJ2-1	TGCGCCAGCAGCGCCGACAGGGGGCTAAACAATGAGCAGTTCTTC	CASSADRGLNNEQFF
TRBD1	once	TRBV3-1/TRBV3-2	TRBJ1-1	TGTGCCAGCAGCTCCCGAAGGGGACAGGGGATCACTGAAGCTTTCTTT	CASSSRRGQGITEAFF
TRBD2	-	TRBV2	TRBJ2-3	TGTGCCAGCAGTCTCACTAGCGTAGGAGATACGCAGTATTTT	CASSLTSVGDTQYF
-	-	TRBV5-1	TRBJ2-5	TGCGCCAGCAGCTTGTCGGGCGAGACCCAGTACTTC	CASSLSGETQYF
-	-	TRBV6-8	TRBJ2-7	TGTGCCAGCAGTTACTGGGGGAAAGGAGGCTACGAGCAGTACTTC	CASSYWGKGGYEQYF
-	-	TRBV19	TRBJ2-1	TGTGCCAGTAGTGCCCTAGACTACAATGAGCAGTTCTTC	CASSALDYNEQFF
TRBD2	few	TRBV7-2	TRBJ2-1	TGTGCCAGCGAACCCGGACTAGCTCAAAATGAGCAGTTCTTC	CASEPGLAQNEQFF
TRBD1	-	TRBV7-6	TRBJ1-4	TGTGCCAGCAGCGTAAGGCCCGGGACAGCCGTAGAAAAACTGTTTTTT	CASSVRPGTAVEKLFF
-	-	TRBV4-3	TRBJ1-6	TGCGCCAGCAGCCAAGAGGGACCCACGAGCTCCTATAATTCACCCCTCCACTTT	CASSQEGPTSSYNSPLHF
-	-	TRBV7-2	TRBJ1-3	TGTGCCAGCAGCTCCCCCCCAAAGATCGGAAACACCATATATTTT	CASSSPPKIGNTIYF
TRBD1	few	TRBV19	TRBJ2-7	TGTGCCAGTGGACAGGTCTACGAGCAGTACTTC	CASGQVYEQYF
-	-	TRBV7-9	TRBJ2-3	TGTGCCAGCAGCTTAAGGCAGGGGTTCGGCACAGATACGCAGTATTTT	CASSLRQGFGTDTQYF
TRBD1	-	TRBV20-1	TRBJ2-5	TGCAGTGCTAGTGTAGGGGGCCAGAGAGAGACCCAGTACTTC	CSASVGGQRETQYF
-	-	TRBV9	TRBJ1-3	TGTGCCAGCAGCGTAGGCGACTCTGGAAACACCATATATTTT	CASSVGDSGNTIYF
-	-	TRBV7-2	TRBJ2-2	TGTGCCAGCAGTCAACAGGGACCGAACACCGGGGAGCTGTTTTTT	CASSQQGPNTGELFF
-	-	TRBV5-1	TRBJ2-2	TGCGCCAGCAGCTTAAACACCGGGGAGCTGTTTTTT	CASSLNTGELFF
TRBD1	-	TRBV7-2	TRBJ2-3	TGTGCCAGCAGCTTAGATAGAGGACAGGGGGCAACAGATACGCAGTATTTT	CASSLDRGQGATDTQYF
-	-	TRBV6-5	TRBJ1-4	TGTGCCAGCAGTTCCCCCATGGGGGGCGTGAATGAAAAACTGTTTTTT	CASSSPMGGVNEKLFF
TRBD1	-	TRBV19	TRBJ1-1	TGTGCCAGTAGTTGGGACAGGGACTTGAACACTGAAGCTTTCTTT	CASSWDRDLNTEAFF
-	-	TRBV12-5	TRBJ2-1	TGTGCTAGTGGTTCGCAAACCAGGGGAAGCTCCTACAATGAGCAGTTCTTC	CASGSQTRGSSYNEQFF
TRBD1	-	TRBV7-2	TRBJ2-7	TGTGCCAGCAGCCCCTCCGGCGGGACAGGGGGCTACGAGCAGTACTTC	CASSPSGGTGGYEQYF
-	-	TRBV7-2	TRBJ2-5	TGTGCCAGCAGCTTCTCTATCCAAGAGACCCAGTACTTC	CASSFSIQETQYF
-	-	TRBV18	TRBJ1-6	TGTGCCAGCTCACAAGAAGGGAGCATCCCACCCCTCCACTTT	CASSQEGSIPPLHF
TRBD1	-	TRBV30	TRBJ1-6	TGTGCCTGGAGAAGTATCCGGGACAGGGGGAATTCACCCCTCCACTTT	CAWRSIRDRGNSPLHF
-	-	TRBV12-3/TRBV12-4	TRBJ2-5	TGTGCCAGCAGTCCTCAAGGCCCTTCCGCCCAGTACTTC	CASSPQGPSAQYF
TRBD1	-	TRBV7-9	TRBJ1-6	TGTGCCAGCAGCCAGACAGGGGGACCCCTCCACTTT	CASSQTGGPLHF
-	-	TRBV4-3	TRBJ2-1	TGCGCCAGCAGCCAAGCCGGAAATGAGCAGTTCTTC	CASSQAGNEQFF
TRBD1	-	TRBV12-5	TRBJ2-7	TGTGCTAGTGGTTTTGGGCCAGGGGGCTACGAGCAGTACTTC	CASGFGPGGYEQYF
-	-	TRBV14	TRBJ2-2	TGTGCCAGCAGCGACCCATACGCGAACACCGGGGAGCTGTTTTTT	CASSDPYANTGELFF
TRBD2	-	TRBV27	TRBJ2-5	TGTGCCAGCAGTAAGGGACTAGCCCAAGAGACCCAGTACTTC	CASSKGLAQETQYF
-	-	TRBV6-5	TRBJ1-4	TGTGCCAGCTGCCTAGGCCCTGATGAAAAACTGTTTTTT	CASCLGPDEKLFF